This T cell receptor (beta chain) was sequenced in a study of T cell repertoires in cytomegalovirus infection. Study-level information: Indications of both CMV infection and matching HLA type were provided by public TCR beta signatures.

In its sample, this clonotype was seen a few times. Its target is not known. The CDR3 spans 18 residues. Trimming took 1 base from V and 0 from J, leaving 16 bases between them. Per the germline V gene, CDR1 is LGHDT and CDR2 is YNNKEL (reference sequence). TCRdb processed the reads anew with MiXCR; each CDR3 protein has one entry. The table records about 24,000 distinct CDR3 sequences, 20% to 25% of them present only once. The chain recombines TRBV3-1 with TRBJ1-3, with unresolved D. The specimen was CD8+ T cells from cultured PBMCs, collected from culture after CMV antigen stimulation. This receptor was taken from a human donor in good health (CMV status not recorded). Some clones in this sample may be carry-over from other donors' samples. The CDR3 nucleotides are TGTGCCAGCAGCCAAGCGGGAAGACCAGACCTCTCTGGAAACACCATATATTTT. Its translation: CASSQAGRPDLSGNTIYF.